This T cell receptor beta chain was recorded in a study of T cell repertoires in cytomegalovirus infection (dated by TCRdb to between 2018 and 2020). In the study overall: Alongside well-studied HLA-B-restricted epitopes, the peptide stimulations were aimed at recently identified HLA-C-restricted CMV epitopes, whose presentation resists viral immunomodulation. Donor HLA type was relevant to the analysis, as public TCR beta signatures indicated carriage of CMV infection together with the matching HLA type. Overall study outcomes, separate from this receptor: The ex vivo response was dominated by HLA-C-restricted CMV-specific TCR beta clonotypes, which also provided the single most frequent clonotype in two of eight donors. Carriers of CMV infection plus the relevant HLA type were discriminated by the cumulative frequency of public TCR beta family members in the study cohort and in an independent roughly 380-donor cohort.

In light of the paper, this sample's treatment or condition label describes: in vitro stimulation with specific CMV peptide epitopes to enrich CMV-specific T cells. About this clonotype: The antigen it recognizes is unknown. No much larger clone exists at a distance of one base, and base qualities are not known.

Sequencer: Illumina HiSeq 1500. In-frame beta chains were kept once TCRdb had trimmed the public reads at Q25 with fastp and called clones with MiXCR. When rows share a CDR3 protein, they turn into one entry using the most common DNA and genes. In this sample the table shows about 920,000 distinct CDR3 sequences, roughly 31% of which occur a single time. Around an eighth of the sample belongs to the ten largest clones. The clonotype comes from a human donor in good health (CMV status not recorded). Some clones in this sample may be carry-over from other donors' samples. Sample: cultured CD8+ T cells from PBMCs, taken from culture after CMV antigen stimulation.

The CDR3 region reads CAISEFGSGAHNEQFF. The sequenced DNA: TGTGCCATCAGTGAGTTTGGTAGCGGGGCCCACAATGAGCAGTTCTTC. The rearrangement combines TRBV10-3 with TRBJ2-1, and 8 junction bases match TRBD2. The CDR3 measures 16 amino acids from cysteine to phenylalanine. Only the CDR3 DNA stays, 48 bases, in frame from base 1. Sequences ENHRY (CDR1) and SYGVKD (CDR2) are obtained from the germline V gene. Unmatched junction bases come to 7, with V trimmed by 1 base and J by 5 bases.